This T cell receptor (beta chain) is from a study of STAT5B mutations in CD4+ large granular lymphocyte leukemia. Germline lookup yields CDR1 SGHRS and CDR2 YFSETQ. The CDR3 extends over 13 amino acids. V lost 0 bases, J lost 6 bases, and 8 bases lay in between. Method: immunoSEQ multiplex PCR; TCRdb's copy keeps in-frame clones and lacks some. The sample comprises 8,000 to 10,000 clones, about nine tenths of which are singletons, and roughly 50% rests with the top ten. This rearrangement joins TRBV5-1 to TRBJ2-3, with D tentatively TRBD1 (5 bases). The TCR was taken from a woman aged 70 to 79 with CD4+ T-cell large granular lymphocyte leukemia. Specimen: PBMCs. The DNA for the CDR3 is TGCGCCAGCAGCTTGGCAGGGCGGGATACGCAGTATTTT. Protein sequence: CASSLAGRDTQYF. Based on the CDR3 plus reference TRBV5-1 and TRBJ2-3, the full variable domain is KAGVTQTPRYLIKTRGQQVTLSCSPISGHRSVSWYQQTPGQGLQFLFEYFSETQRNKGNFPGRFSGRQFSNSRSEMNVSTLELGDSALYLCASSLAGRDTQYFGPGTRLTVL.